This entry features one TCR beta chain sequence. The antigen remains undetermined. This entry comes from a study of T cell responses to AZD1222 COVID-19 vaccine. Study-wide results and caveats: Two AZD1222 administrations were followed by greater Spike-specific TCR breadth and depth. Females made up more of the donors, who were largely white British, and clonal diversity may have come out too low.

Germline CDR1 and CDR2: SNHLY and FYNNEI. The CDR3 totals 16 residues. V lost 4 bases to trimming and J lost 0 bases, with 13 bases between them. Sequenced by immunoSEQ multiplex PCR; TCRdb stores in-frame clones only, minus some. The table records under 200,000 clones, 85% to 95% of them present only once. This receptor was taken from an adult in good health. The chain uses TRBV2 and TRBJ2-1; D is possibly TRBD2 (6 bases). The sequencing used peripheral blood, collected on day 0 of AZD1222 vaccination. For the CDR3, the DNA is TGTGCCAGCAGTGGTAGCGGCAGGAGCTCCTACAATGAGCAGTTCTTC. It yields the protein CASSGSGRSSYNEQFF.